Below, 27 T cell receptor beta chains from the same sample are listed, as sequenced in a study of spatial heterogeneity in lung cancer. TCRdb re-called the 5' RACE reads through MiXCR, storing one row per CDR3 protein. The table lists 49,000 or so distinct CDR3 sequences, 12% of them singletons, with around 39% in the top ten. Time point defined: sample taken at primary tumor resection. Unsorted whole RNA samples from tumor, nontumor lung or frozen PBMC were sequenced. Source: PBMCs, taken at surgery. The origin of the receptors is a female donor with early-stage non-small cell lung cancer.

The V and J genes are TRBV6-2 or TRBV6-3 and TRBJ2-2; 12 nucleotides align to TRBD2. Germline values: CDR1 MNHEY, CDR2 SVGEGT. V shed 5 bases, J shed 6 bases, and the junction held 10 bases outside the gene matches. The CDR3 is 17 amino acids. The CDR3 here is CASSTPRLAGGAGELFF. DNA of the CDR3: TGTGCCAGCAGTACCCCCCGGCTAGCGGGGGGGGCCGGGGAGCTGTTTTTT.

The CDR3 loop reads CASRAAYEQYF. CDR3 nucleotide sequence: TGTGCCAGCAGAGCGGCCTACGAGCAGTACTTC. The chain links TRBV28 to TRBJ2-7; perhaps TRBD2 as D (5 bases). CDR3 length equals 11 residues. V lost 6 bases to trimming and J lost 2 bases, with 5 bases between them. Germline CDR1 MDHEN, CDR2 SYDVKM.

This clonotype was observed at least ten times. The chain uses TRBV7-9 and TRBJ2-1; 9 bases line up with TRBD1. The CDR3 covers 15 residues. Germline CDR1 and CDR2: SEHNR and FQNEAQ (reference sequence). V dropped 6 bases and J dropped 8; count of bases not matched to a gene: 11. CDR3 sequence reads: CASSWQLDRGDEQFF. The CDR3 nucleotides read TGTGCCAGCAGTTGGCAGCTGGACAGGGGTGATGAGCAGTTCTTC.

This sequence joins TRBV7-2 and TRBJ2-5, with D hard to call. Germline CDR1 SGHTA, CDR2 FQGNSA. Trimming shortened V by 5 bases and J by 7 bases, and 11 bases separated the two germline ends. The CDR3 sequence is 12 residues long. CDR3 loop: CASSIGVRTQYF. The DNA of the CDR3 is TGTGCCAGCAGCATAGGAGTACGGACCCAGTACTTC. Complete variable domain (other parts from reference TRBV7-2 and TRBJ2-5): GAGVSQSPSNKVTEKGKDVELRCDPISGHTALYWYRQSLGQGLEFLIYFQGNSAPDKSGLPSDRFSAERTGGSVSTLTIQRTQQEDSAVYLCASSIGVRTQYFGPGTRLLVL.

This clonotype was seen many times. V gene TRBV5-5 combines with J gene TRBJ2-1, with D perhaps matching TRBD1 (5 bases). This CDR3 is built from 16 residues. Trimming left V 0 bases short and J 0 bases short, with 10 bases between. Looked up from germline, CDR1 is SGHKS and CDR2 is YYEKEE (reference sequence). The CDR3 here is CASSLDWTPSYNEQFF. For the CDR3, the DNA is TGTGCCAGCAGCTTGGATTGGACACCCTCCTACAATGAGCAGTTCTTC. The full variable domain, its missing parts supplied by reference TRBV5-5 and TRBJ2-1, is DAGVTQSPTHLIKTRGQQVTLRCSPISGHKSVSWYQQVLGQGPQFIFQYYEKEERGRGNFPDRFSARQFPNYSSELNVNALLLGDSALYLCASSLDWTPSYNEQFFGPGTRLTVL.

This clonotype has a handful of counts. Here the CDR3 reads CASSVGLAGGPADTQYF. Written as DNA, the CDR3 is TGCGCCAGCAGCGTGGGGCTAGCGGGGGGGCCGGCAGATACGCAGTATTTT. The chain employs TRBV5-1 and TRBJ2-3, with 12 bases fitting TRBD2. Germline V gene data show CDR1 as SGHRS and CDR2 as YFSETQ. Trimming cost V 4 bases and J 4 bases; bases outside gene matches: 10. This CDR3 region has 17 residues.

This clonotype has just a few counts. The chain couples TRBV19 to TRBJ2-2, with D perhaps TRBD1 (6 bases). CDR3 length equals 15 residues. V was shortened by 0 bases and J by 6 bases, with 11 bases between the two germline ends. The germline V gene has CDR1 LNHDA and CDR2 SQIVND (reference sequence). The CDR3 loop reads CASSIDPRGAGELFF. The CDR3 DNA reads TGTGCCAGTAGTATAGATCCCAGGGGCGCCGGGGAGCTGTTTTTT.

This clonotype was counted between two and nine times. V is TRBV10-3 and J is TRBJ2-7; TRBD1 agrees at 10 bases. The CDR3 is 14 amino acids. CDR1 and CDR2 from the germline V gene are ENHRY and SYGVKD. The V segment lost 6 bases and the J segment 5 bases; nucleotides outside the gene matches: 7. Here the CDR3 DNA reads TGTGCCATCAGGCCGGGACAGGGGTTGAACGAGCAGTACTTC. This codes for CAIRPGQGLNEQYF.

The V gene is TRBV6-2 or TRBV6-3, the J gene TRBJ1-2; tentatively, D is TRBD1 (5 bases). The V end was cut by 2 bases, the J end by 5 bases, with 9 bases between. In germline, CDR1 is MNHEY, CDR2 SVGEGT. The CDR3 length is 13 residues. This chain's CDR3 is CASSYLGTYGYTF. CDR3 nucleotide sequence: TGTGCCAGCAGTTACCTAGGGACTTATGGCTACACCTTC.

V is TRBV11-3 and J is TRBJ2-3; D is uncertain. Trimming cost V 3 bases and J 5 bases, with 9 bases left between them. Germline V gives CDR1 SGHNT, CDR2 YENEEA. This CDR3 has 13 residues. CDR3 residues: CASSFSEEDTQYF. CDR3 sequence (DNA): TGTGCCAGCAGCTTTTCCGAAGAAGATACGCAGTATTTT.

This clonotype was found many times. The chain has TRBV30 and TRBJ2-1, with no clear D. Germline V gene sequence: CDR1 GTSNPN, CDR2 SVGIG (reference sequence). The CDR3 runs 13 residues. Between the trimmed V and J ends, which lost 0 bases and 4 bases, there was a span of 7 bases. Here the CDR3 reads CAWSVRSYNEQFF. In nucleotides, the CDR3 is TGTGCCTGGAGTGTACGCAGTTACAATGAGCAGTTCTTC.

By proportion, this clonotype is large. This chain uses TRBV19 with TRBJ1-1; D gene ambiguous. This CDR3 is 12 amino acids long. CDR1 and CDR2 from the germline V gene are LNHDA and SQIVND (reference sequence). Trimming stripped 5 bases from V and 0 bases from J, with 4 bases between. This CDR3 reads CASSVMNTEAFF. CDR3 coding DNA: TGTGCCAGTAGTGTCATGAACACTGAAGCTTTCTTT.

This clonotype was seen at least ten times. V and J are TRBV27 and TRBJ2-2; 8 nucleotides match TRBD2. The V segment lost 8 bases and the J segment 4 bases; nucleotides outside the gene matches: 9. This CDR3 is 15 amino acids long. Germline CDR1 reads MNHEY; CDR2 reads SMNVEV (reference sequence). The CDR3 spells CASSSGGRFTGELFF. In DNA, the CDR3 is TGTGCCAGCTCCTCGGGGGGGCGGTTCACCGGGGAGCTGTTTTTT.

The gene calls are TRBV7-2 and TRBJ2-5; D possibly corresponds to TRBD1 (6 bases). Germline V gene sequence: CDR1 SGHTA, CDR2 FQGNSA. The CDR3 extends over 13 amino acids. V lost 5 bases and J 5 bases, leaving 12 bases between the germline ends. The CDR3 loop reads CASSADRRETQYF. CDR3 bases: TGTGCCAGCAGCGCCGACAGGCGCGAGACCCAGTACTTC. The full variable domain, its missing parts supplied by reference TRBV7-2 and TRBJ2-5, is GAGVSQSPSNKVTEKGKDVELRCDPISGHTALYWYRQSLGQGLEFLIYFQGNSAPDKSGLPSDRFSAERTGGSVSTLTIQRTQQEDSAVYLCASSADRRETQYFGPGTRLLVL.

The gene calls are TRBV11-2 and TRBJ1-2; D is undetermined. V dropped 7 bases and J dropped 2 bases, with 14 bases sitting between them. CDR1 and CDR2 (germline): SGHAT, FQNNGV. The length of the CDR3 is 14 residues. The CDR3 region is CASTREVSNYGYTF. The CDR3 coding sequence is TGTGCCAGCACCCGAGAGGTTTCAAACTATGGCTACACCTTC.

This chain links TRBV27 with TRBJ2-5; D unclear. CDR1 is MNHEY, CDR2 SMNVEV, per germline (reference sequence). The CDR3 spans 14 residues. V lost 3 bases and J 5 bases, leaving 13 bases between the germline ends. The CDR3, as DNA: TGTGCCAGCAGTTTCAGCTCCTCGTGGGAGACCCAGTACTTC. Translating gives CASSFSSSWETQYF.

This clonotype was seen more than once but under ten times. The rearrangement links TRBV5-1 to TRBJ1-4; 7 nucleotides align to TRBD1. Trimming removed 4 bases from V and 4 bases from J; junction bases left unmatched: 10. The CDR3 has 16 residues. The V gene's germline CDR1 is SGHRS and CDR2 YFSETQ. The CDR3 region is CASSDRDGEINEKLFF. The CDR3 DNA reads TGCGCCAGCAGCGACAGGGACGGAGAGATTAATGAAAAACTGTTTTTT.

This clonotype was seen ten or more times. V gene TRBV5-1 combines with J gene TRBJ2-5; 9 positions match TRBD1. The junction had 4 bases not matched to a gene; V was cut back by 2 bases and J by 2 bases. This CDR3 has 15 residues. The germline CDR1 and CDR2 sequences are SGHRS and YFSETQ. The CDR3 sequence: CASSLGQGPQETQYF. As DNA, the CDR3 is TGCGCCAGCAGCTTAGGACAGGGGCCACAAGAGACCCAGTACTTC.

This clonotype was found a few times. CDR3 residues: CASSHSGGSTDTQYF. DNA of the CDR3: TGTGCCAGCAGCCATAGCGGGGGGTCCACAGATACGCAGTATTTT. The V call is TRBV5-4, the J call TRBJ2-3, with 10 bases matching TRBD2. The V and J ends lost 4 bases and 2 bases, in that order; junction bases with no gene match: 4. This CDR3 comprises 15 residues. Germline V lookup: CDR1 SGHNT, CDR2 YYREEE (reference sequence).

The chain recombines TRBV6-1 with TRBJ2-6; 8 bases line up with TRBD1. The CDR3 spans 18 residues. The germline gives CDR1 MNHNS, CDR2 SASEGT. Trimming took 6 bases from V and 0 from J; bases not matched to a gene: 10. CDR3 DNA: TGTGCCAGCAGATCAGGACAGGGCCGAAGCTCTGGGGCCAACGTCCTGACTTTC. It codes for CASRSGQGRSSGANVLTF.

This chain connects TRBV7-9 to TRBJ2-3; D is uncertain. The germline CDR1 and CDR2 sequences are SEHNR and FQNEAQ (reference sequence). The CDR3 covers 15 residues. The V and J ends lost 3 bases and 0 bases respectively, with 10 bases between them. The CDR3 loop is CASSFSIQSTDTQYF. DNA for the CDR3: TGTGCCAGCAGCTTTTCAATACAGAGCACAGATACGCAGTATTTT.

This chain links TRBV19 with TRBJ2-2; the D is unclear. V lost 3 bases and J lost 1, with 9 bases in between. This CDR3 spans 15 amino acids. Germline CDR1 and CDR2: LNHDA and SQIVND (reference sequence). CDR3 coding DNA: TGTGCCAGTAGTATTCGGTCGGTGAACACCGGGGAGCTGTTTTTT. Protein sequence: CASSIRSVNTGELFF.

This clonotype was found once. The chain joins TRBV24-1 to TRBJ2-5; 9 nucleotides agree with TRBD2. Losses at the gene ends were 3 bases for V and 7 bases for J; bases not matched to a gene: 17. CDR1 is KGHDR, CDR2 SFDVKD, per germline. This CDR3 comprises 18 residues. The CDR3 is CATSDPQPSGALGGTQYF. CDR3 nucleotides: TGTGCCACCAGTGATCCGCAGCCTAGCGGGGCCTTGGGAGGGACCCAGTACTTC.

This clonotype was counted many times. The chain is built from TRBV19 and TRBJ2-5; the match to TRBD1 covers 7 bases. The CDR3 length is 16 residues. The ends lost 1 base at V and 4 bases at J; junction bases unmatched: 9. Germline V CDR1 and CDR2: LNHDA, SQIVND (reference sequence). CDR3 loop: CASSIAPETGRETQYF. The CDR3, as DNA: TGTGCCAGTAGTATAGCCCCCGAGACAGGGCGAGAGACCCAGTACTTC.

The chain carries TRBV7-9 and TRBJ1-6; no firm D call. The CDR3 extends over 13 amino acids. Germline V gene data show CDR1 as SEHNR and CDR2 as FQNEAQ (reference sequence). Trimming stripped 5 bases from V and 8 bases from J, with 10 bases between. The CDR3 DNA reads as TGTGCCAGCAGCCCCCGGACTGATTCACCCCTCCACTTT. Translation: CASSPRTDSPLHF.

The chain joins TRBV6-6 to TRBJ1-4; D unclear. CDR1 is MNHNY and CDR2 is SVGAGI in the germline V gene (reference sequence). CDR3 size: 11 residues. Trimming pared 0 bases from V and 8 bases from J, leaving 1 base between. The CDR3, as DNA: TGTGCCAGCAGTTACTCGGAAAAACTGTTTTTT. Protein sequence: CASSYSEKLFF.

This clonotype was counted many times. This sequence joins TRBV7-8 and TRBJ2-1; the D gene is possibly TRBD2 (6 bases). Trimming cost V 4 bases and J 4 bases, with 20 bases left between them. There are 17 residues in the CDR3. Germline V CDR1 and CDR2: SGHVS, FQNEAQ. The CDR3 reads CASSSTPASEGYNEQFF. CDR3 DNA: TGTGCCAGCAGCTCCACCCCTGCTAGCGAAGGATACAATGAGCAGTTCTTC.